This TCR beta chain was retrieved from a study of early T cells in non-severe SARS-CoV-2 infection. TCRdb reprocessed the 5' RACE reads with MiXCR, giving one entry per CDR3 protein. Among 24,000 or so distinct CDR3 sequences listed, roughly 4% were seen once. This clonotype was seen at least ten times. The clonotype comes from an adult who was a healthcare worker with PCR-confirmed SARS-CoV-2 infection or an uninfected control (not recorded which). The specimen sequenced was whole blood.

CDR3 nucleotides: TGTGCCAGCAGCTTAGGCCGCGGGAGTATTAACGAGCAGTACTTC. Amino acids: CASSLGRGSINEQYF. The rearrangement joins TRBV7-2 to TRBJ2-7; 7 bases match TRBD2. The ends lost 1 base at V and 5 bases at J; junction bases unmatched: 8. The CDR3 covers 15 residues. Per the germline V gene, CDR1 is SGHTA and CDR2 is FQGNSA.